The rows below give T cell receptor beta chains drawn from one sample of a study of blood T cell repertoires in COVID-19. The table came from immunoSEQ multiplex PCR; TCRdb's copy has only in-frame clones and leaves some out. Of about 310,000 clones listed, roughly 90% are singletons. The sequenced material came from PBMCs or T cells enriched from blood (not recorded which). The origin of the receptors is a man aged 55 to 69 who had recovered from COVID-19. Both conserved end residues are part of each CDR3. The order of the fields is V gene, clone size, J gene, D gene, CDR3 DNA, CDR3 protein. A D gene is named only where the DNA matches it firmly. Clone size is stated in some rows and not others, as once, few, many or a class when expanded.

v_call: TRBV28
clone_size: .
j_call: TRBJ1-3
d_call: .
cdr3_nt: TGTGCCAGCAGTTTAGTGAGCTCTGGAAACACCATATATTTT
cdr3_aa: CASSLVSSGNTIYF

v_call: TRBV11-2
clone_size: .
j_call: TRBJ2-1
d_call: TRBD1
cdr3_nt: TGTGCCAGCAGCTCCTACGGGACAGGCTCCTACAATGAGCAGTTCTTC
cdr3_aa: CASSSYGTGSYNEQFF

v_call: TRBV27
clone_size: .
j_call: TRBJ1-4
d_call: .
cdr3_nt: TGTGCCAGCAGTCCTAAGGTGGGGGGGGCGGGTAATGAAAAACTGTTTTTT
cdr3_aa: CASSPKVGGAGNEKLFF

v_call: TRBV5-1
clone_size: .
j_call: TRBJ2-1
d_call: .
cdr3_nt: TGCGCCAGCAGCTTGCAAAACAATGAGCAGTTCTTC
cdr3_aa: CASSLQNNEQFF

v_call: TRBV11-2
clone_size: .
j_call: TRBJ1-6
d_call: .
cdr3_nt: TGTGCCAGCAGCTTAAAAAGGAGGGGTTCACCCCTCCACTTT
cdr3_aa: CASSLKRRGSPLHF

v_call: TRBV6-2/TRBV6-3
clone_size: .
j_call: TRBJ2-3
d_call: TRBD2
cdr3_nt: TGTGCCAGCAGTTACCCTTGGACTAGCGGAGACAAGGGATATACGCAGTATTTT
cdr3_aa: CASSYPWTSGDKGYTQYF

v_call: TRBV5-1
clone_size: .
j_call: TRBJ2-2
d_call: TRBD1
cdr3_nt: TGCGCCAGCAGCTTACGGAAACACAGGGGGCGCAGGGACACCGGGGAGCTGTTTTTT
cdr3_aa: CASSLRKHRGRRDTGELFF

v_call: TRBV4-2
clone_size: .
j_call: TRBJ2-5
d_call: .
cdr3_nt: TGTGCCAGCAGCCAAGTTACAGGCAGGGGAGTCAGTGAGACCCAGTACTTC
cdr3_aa: CASSQVTGRGVSETQYF

v_call: TRBV7-6
clone_size: .
j_call: TRBJ2-5
d_call: TRBD1
cdr3_nt: TGTGCCAGCAGCTCCGGGACAGCTGTGGAGACCCAGTACTTC
cdr3_aa: CASSSGTAVETQYF

v_call: TRBV10-3
clone_size: .
j_call: TRBJ2-1
d_call: TRBD2
cdr3_nt: TGTGCCATCAGGGGGAGCGGGAGCTCCTACAATGAGCAGTTCTTC
cdr3_aa: CAIRGSGSSYNEQFF

v_call: TRBV19
clone_size: .
j_call: TRBJ2-1
d_call: TRBD1
cdr3_nt: TGTGCCAGTAGCGGGGGACAGGGGGGTTCCTACTACTACAATGAGCAGTTCTTC
cdr3_aa: CASSGGQGGSYYYNEQFF

v_call: TRBV5-1
clone_size: once
j_call: TRBJ2-5
d_call: .
cdr3_nt: TGCGCCAGCAGCTTGGAAGGGGGGGTTGAGACCCAGTACTTC
cdr3_aa: CASSLEGGVETQYF

v_call: TRBV6-5
clone_size: .
j_call: TRBJ2-1
d_call: TRBD1
cdr3_nt: TGTGCCAGCAGGGGACAGGGGTCCCACTACAATGAGCAGTTCTTC
cdr3_aa: CASRGQGSHYNEQFF

v_call: TRBV29-1
clone_size: .
j_call: TRBJ1-1
d_call: .
cdr3_nt: TGCAGCGTTCAGGGTGGGTACACTGAAGCTTTCTTT
cdr3_aa: CSVQGGYTEAFF

v_call: TRBV18
clone_size: .
j_call: TRBJ1-1
d_call: .
cdr3_nt: TGTGCCAGCTCAGAGGACAGACTGAACACTGAAGCTTTCTTT
cdr3_aa: CASSEDRLNTEAFF

v_call: TRBV11-2
clone_size: .
j_call: TRBJ2-7
d_call: .
cdr3_nt: TGTGCCAGCAGCTTATGGGAGAACGAGCAGTACTTC
cdr3_aa: CASSLWENEQYF

v_call: TRBV9
clone_size: .
j_call: TRBJ1-6
d_call: TRBD1
cdr3_nt: TGTGCCAGCAGCGTAGCGACCGGGACAGGGGGGTCACCCCTCCACTTT
cdr3_aa: CASSVATGTGGSPLHF

v_call: TRBV5-1
clone_size: .
j_call: TRBJ1-3
d_call: TRBD1
cdr3_nt: TGCGCCAGCAGCTTGGGGACAGGGCAAGTTGGAAACACCATATATTTT
cdr3_aa: CASSLGTGQVGNTIYF

v_call: TRBV6-5
clone_size: .
j_call: TRBJ2-5
d_call: .
cdr3_nt: TGTGCCAGCAGTTACGGAGGGACAGCAGAGACCCAGTACTTC
cdr3_aa: CASSYGGTAETQYF

v_call: TRBV9
clone_size: .
j_call: TRBJ2-1
d_call: TRBD2
cdr3_nt: TGTGCCAGCAGCGGGGTTAGCGGGAGCTCCTACAATGAGCAGTTCTTC
cdr3_aa: CASSGVSGSSYNEQFF

v_call: TRBV11-2
clone_size: .
j_call: TRBJ2-1
d_call: TRBD2
cdr3_nt: TGTGCCAGCAGCTCCTTAGTAGCGGGAGGTCAGGATGAGCAGTTCTTC
cdr3_aa: CASSSLVAGGQDEQFF

v_call: TRBV6-5
clone_size: .
j_call: TRBJ1-5
d_call: TRBD1
cdr3_nt: TGTGCCAGCAGTCCCGGGACAGGGGGCATTCAGCCCCAGCATTTT
cdr3_aa: CASSPGTGGIQPQHF

v_call: TRBV2
clone_size: .
j_call: TRBJ2-6
d_call: TRBD1
cdr3_nt: TGTGCCAGCCAACAGGGGTTCGGCTCTGGGGCCAACGTCCTGACTTTC
cdr3_aa: CASQQGFGSGANVLTF

v_call: TRBV2
clone_size: once
j_call: TRBJ1-1
d_call: TRBD1
cdr3_nt: TGTGCCAGCAGTATACCGACAGGGACCAGCACTGAAGCTTTCTTT
cdr3_aa: CASSIPTGTSTEAFF

v_call: TRBV15
clone_size: .
j_call: TRBJ1-5
d_call: .
cdr3_nt: TGTGCCACCAGAACAGAGGGGGGGCGGGATCAGCCCCAGCATTTT
cdr3_aa: CATRTEGGRDQPQHF

v_call: TRBV7-9
clone_size: .
j_call: TRBJ2-3
d_call: .
cdr3_nt: TGTGCCAGCAGCCATAATCGGGGTACGCAGTATTTT
cdr3_aa: CASSHNRGTQYF

v_call: TRBV9
clone_size: .
j_call: TRBJ1-1
d_call: .
cdr3_nt: TGTGCCAGCAGCCCCGCAACAGAGAACACTGAAGCTTTCTTT
cdr3_aa: CASSPATENTEAFF

v_call: TRBV2
clone_size: .
j_call: TRBJ2-7
d_call: TRBD2
cdr3_nt: TGTGCCACGGGACTAGCCTTATACGAGCAGTACTTC
cdr3_aa: CATGLALYEQYF

v_call: TRBV18
clone_size: .
j_call: TRBJ1-2
d_call: TRBD1
cdr3_nt: TGTGCCAGCTCACCCGGGACAGCCGCTGGGACTAACTATGGCTACACCTTC
cdr3_aa: CASSPGTAAGTNYGYTF